The 12 T cell receptor beta chains below all came from one sample that was sequenced in a study of blood T cell repertoires in COVID-19. The method was immunoSEQ multiplex PCR; TCRdb's version includes in-frame clones alone and lacks a portion of them. This sample carries around 400,000 clones, about nine tenths of them seen once, and the ten largest clones take over 0.7%. The sample consisted of PBMCs or T cells enriched from blood (not recorded which). These receptors were obtained from a woman in her forties who had been exposed to COVID-19.

The chain recombines TRBV30 with TRBJ2-1; D might be TRBD2 (6 bases). The CDR3 is made up of 16 amino acids. Germline lookup yields CDR1 GTSNPN and CDR2 SVGIG (reference sequence). Trimming cost V 2 bases and J 2 bases, with 16 bases left between them. Here the CDR3 DNA reads TGTGCCTGGAGTAAAGCGGAGGGCCCGGCCTACAATGAGCAGTTCTTC. Translated: CAWSKAEGPAYNEQFF.

The rearrangement uses TRBV24-1 and TRBJ1-1, with D hard to call. Between the trimmed V and J ends, which lost 4 bases and 6 bases, there was a span of 11 bases. The CDR3 contains 13 residues. CDR1 KGHDR and CDR2 SFDVKD come from the germline V gene. CDR3 in amino acids: CATSDSLVPEAFF. As DNA, the CDR3 is TGTGCCACCAGTGACTCATTAGTCCCTGAAGCTTTCTTT.

Concerning this clone itself: Other DNA sequences from this sample encode an identical CDR3 as well. The chain recombines TRBV2 with TRBJ2-7; D not certain. The CDR3 length is 12 residues. The germline V and J ends were trimmed by 4 bases and 2 bases, with 6 bases remaining between them. Germline values: CDR1 SNHLY, CDR2 FYNNEI. CDR3 nucleotide sequence: TGTGCCAGCAGTGGAACTGCCTACGAGCAGTACTTC. It yields the protein CASSGTAYEQYF.

This clone appeared a single time. This chain joins TRBV13 and TRBJ2-4; weak D call: TRBD1 (5 bases). CDR3 size: 17 residues. The V end was cut by 5 bases, the J end by 0 bases, with 17 bases between. CDR1 and CDR2 (germline): PRHDT, FYEKMQ (reference sequence). CDR3 loop: CASSARQKVIAKNIQYF. The DNA of the CDR3 is TGTGCCAGCAGCGCCCGACAGAAAGTAATAGCCAAAAACATTCAGTACTTC.

Concerning this clone: Additional DNA sequences in this sample encode the identical CDR3. V gene TRBV6-2 or TRBV6-3 combines with J gene TRBJ2-2; 7 positions agree with TRBD2. The CDR3 contains 15 residues. V trimming: 6 bases; J trimming: 1 base; junction bases outside the gene matches: 5. Germline lookup yields CDR1 MNHEY and CDR2 SVGEGT. CDR3 sequence (DNA): TGTGCCAGCAGCCGATTAGCGGGGAACACCGGGGAGCTGTTTTTT. This codes for CASSRLAGNTGELFF.

The chain recombines TRBV11-2 with TRBJ2-6; a weak D match, TRBD2 (5 bases). V dropped 1 base and J dropped 0 bases, with 7 bases sitting between them. The CDR3 runs to 16 residues. CDR1 SGHAT and CDR2 FQNNGV come from the germline V gene. CDR3 sequence reads: CASSLARVSGANVLTF. The CDR3 DNA follows: TGTGCCAGCAGCTTAGCGCGGGTCTCTGGGGCCAACGTCCTGACTTTC.

This clone was counted a few times. The V and J genes are TRBV12-3 or TRBV12-4 and TRBJ1-1; 7 bases match TRBD1. The CDR3 totals 13 residues. The ends lost 7 bases at V and 4 bases at J; junction bases unmatched: 6. The CDR3 nucleotides are TGTGCCAGCACCTTGACAGGGTTCACTGAAGCTTTCTTT. The encoded protein is CASTLTGFTEAFF.

The chain combines TRBV27 with TRBJ2-5, with TRBD2 matching over 8 bases. The J segment lost 6 bases and the V segment lost 3 bases, leaving 9 bases of the junction unmatched. Germline V gene sequence: CDR1 MNHEY, CDR2 SMNVEV (reference sequence). The CDR3 covers 15 residues. CDR3: CASSFFSGTVKTQYF. CDR3 coding DNA: TGTGCCAGCAGTTTCTTTAGCGGGACGGTGAAGACCCAGTACTTC.

This clone was recorded once. The chain is built from TRBV24-1 and TRBJ1-2, with D tentatively TRBD1 (6 bases). The CDR3 spans 15 residues. V lost 3 bases to trimming and J lost 3 bases, with 13 bases between them. Germline-derived CDR1 and CDR2 are KGHDR and SFDVKD. CDR3 DNA sequence: TGTGCCACCAGTGATGGGGGCGAAAGGGACTATGGCTACACCTTC. This translates into CATSDGGERDYGYTF.

This clone came up a few times. The rearrangement links TRBV6-1 to TRBJ2-7; possible D gene TRBD1, 6 bases. The germline gives CDR1 MNHNS, CDR2 SASEGT. V was pared by 2 bases and J by 4 bases, with 15 bases between. This CDR3 is built from 15 residues. Written as DNA, the CDR3 is TGTGCCAGCAGTGAATGGGACAACGAGAGTTACGAGCAGTACTTC. This sequence encodes CASSEWDNESYEQYF.

The chain carries TRBV19 and TRBJ1-1, with 7 nucleotides matching TRBD1. Looked up from germline, CDR1 is LNHDA and CDR2 is SQIVND (reference sequence). The CDR3 has 13 residues. J gave up 8 bases and V 6 bases, and 9 bases lay outside the gene matches. Written as DNA, the CDR3 is TGTGCCAGTAGCAATACAGGGGCAGAGGAAGCTTTCTTT. It yields the protein CASSNTGAEEAFF.

The rearrangement joins TRBV6-2 or TRBV6-3 to TRBJ1-4; 7 nucleotides align to TRBD1. The CDR3 totals 15 residues. CDR1 is MNHEY and CDR2 is SVGEGT in the germline V gene. The ends lost 4 bases at V and 8 bases at J; junction bases unmatched: 10. The CDR3 here is CASSSAGTAWEKLFF. CDR3 DNA sequence: TGTGCCAGCAGTTCGGCCGGGACAGCTTGGGAAAAACTGTTTTTT.